Reported below is one TCR beta chain. This record comes from a study of graft-versus-host responses after intestinal transplantation. The responders that had proliferated, CFSE-low CD3+CD4+ and CD3+CD8+ cells, were sorted after the reaction. TCRdb's copy holds only in-frame clones and misses some; the assay was immunoSEQ multiplex PCR. The repertoire consists of some 13,000 clones, with 35% to 45% occurring once and the leading ten covering under 1.2%. The length of the CDR3 is 15 residues. Looked up from germline, CDR1 is KGHSH and CDR2 is LQKENI. Trimming took 1 base from V and 2 from J, leaving 10 bases between them. Study-level results: Individuals who had graft-donor T cell macrochimerism had allografts that showed high graft-versus-host to host-versus-graft clonal ratios.

The starting material was alloreactive CD4+ T cells from a mixed lymphocyte reaction culture, obtained before intestinal transplant. The subset: CFSE-low proliferating T cells sorted from roughly six-day pre-transplant mixed lymphocyte reaction (GvH or HvG direction). The chain joins TRBV18 to TRBJ2-3; D may be TRBD1 (6 bases). The TCR originated in a human patient who received an intestinal transplant. CDR3 DNA sequence: TGTGCCAGCTCACCACTAGGACAGATCACAGATACGCAGTATTTT. This sequence encodes CASSPLGQITDTQYF.